Each of the 24 T cell receptor beta chains below was sequenced from the same sample in a study of shared clonotypes between healthy human individuals. Data came from immunoSEQ multiplex PCR; TCRdb stores just in-frame clones and leaves some out. The table includes over a million clones, approximately 98.5% detected once. Sequencing used naive CD4+ T cells sorted from blood. Specified subset: CD45RA+ positively selected. These receptors were obtained from a man aged 25-45 years in good health.

The chain is built from TRBV9 and TRBJ2-2, with 10 bases fitting TRBD2. The germline gives CDR1 SGDLS, CDR2 YYNGEE. This CDR3 region has 16 residues. V was pared by 0 bases and J by 7 bases, with 6 bases of the junction left unmatched. The CDR3 nucleotides are TGTGCCAGCAGCGTAGAGCCTAGCGGGAGTGGCGGGGAGCTGTTTTTT. Its protein is CASSVEPSGSGGELFF.

The CDR3 here is CASSPTALAGGPGELFF. CDR3 bases: TGTGCCAGCAGCCCGACCGCCTTAGCGGGAGGGCCCGGGGAGCTGTTTTTT. This sequence joins TRBV7-9 and TRBJ2-2; 11 bases are a match to TRBD2. The V gene's germline CDR1 is SEHNR and CDR2 FQNEAQ (reference sequence). CDR3 length: 17 residues. V shed 5 bases and J 6 bases; nucleotides not matched to a gene: 11.

This chain connects TRBV5-1 to TRBJ1-2; D is perhaps TRBD1 (5 bases). The length of the CDR3 is 14 residues. Germline V gene sequence: CDR1 SGHRS, CDR2 YFSETQ. Trimming took off 4 bases at V and 8 bases at J, with 18 bases between the two ends. The CDR3 coding sequence is TGCGCCAGCAGCACGGGACGGCTGGATAGAGGCTACACCTTC. Amino acid sequence: CASSTGRLDRGYTF.

This chain links TRBV9 with TRBJ2-1; 7 nucleotides align to TRBD1. This CDR3 is 17 amino acids long. V shed 4 bases, J shed 2 bases, and the junction held 12 bases outside the gene matches. Germline-derived CDR1 and CDR2 are SGDLS and YYNGEE. Here the CDR3 DNA reads TGTGCCAGCAGCCCCCTCACCCCCGGGACAGCCTACAATGAGCAGTTCTTC. Translated: CASSPLTPGTAYNEQFF.

With respect to this clone: Other DNA variants within this sample encode the same CDR3. V usage is TRBV29-1 and J usage is TRBJ2-2, with D possibly matching TRBD2 (5 bases). Germline V lookup: CDR1 SQVTM, CDR2 ANQGSEA. The V end was cut by 3 bases, the J end by 2 bases, with 7 bases between. The CDR3 has 13 amino acids. The CDR3 DNA reads TGCAGCGTTGATACGGGAAACACCGGGGAGCTGTTTTTT. It specifies CSVDTGNTGELFF.

The J gene is TRBJ1-4, the V gene TRBV4-3, with 7 nucleotides matching TRBD1. Per the germline V gene, CDR1 is LGHNA and CDR2 is YSLEER. The J segment lost 8 bases and the V segment lost 0 bases, leaving 24 bases of the junction unmatched. The CDR3 runs 21 residues. CDR3 nucleotides: TGCGCCAGCAGCCAAGAGTCCACAGGGGTGGGGGTTAATGGGGATTGGGAAAAACTGTTTTTT. It translates to CASSQESTGVGVNGDWEKLFF.

This clone has just one count. This sequence joins TRBV28 and TRBJ1-1, with a tentative D call TRBD1 (6 bases). CDR1 and CDR2 (germline): MDHEN, SYDVKM. V gave up 3 bases and J gave up 6 bases, with 14 bases separating them. The CDR3 has 14 amino acids. The CDR3 loop reads CASSFGGRGAEAFF. CDR3 DNA sequence: TGTGCCAGCAGTTTCGGGGGGCGCGGAGCTGAAGCTTTCTTT.

The J gene is TRBJ1-2, the V gene TRBV2, with no clear D. Germline V CDR1 and CDR2: SNHLY, FYNNEI. Trimming removed 6 bases from V and 5 bases from J, with 10 bases in between. The CDR3 sequence is 12 residues long. CDR3 residues: CASRGQWYGYTF. CDR3 nucleotides: TGTGCCAGCAGGGGCCAGTGGTATGGCTACACCTTC. Based on the CDR3 plus reference TRBV2 and TRBJ1-2, the full variable domain is EPEVTQTPSHQVTQMGQEVILRCVPISNHLYFYWYRQILGQKVEFLVSFYNNEISEKSEIFDDQFSVERPDGSNFTLKIRSTKLEDSAMYFCASRGQWYGYTFGSGTRLTVV.

The chain links TRBV19 to TRBJ2-2; possible D gene TRBD1, 5 bases. Trimming stripped 7 bases from V and 3 bases from J, with 15 bases between. The CDR3 length is 15 residues. Looked up from germline, CDR1 is LNHDA and CDR2 is SQIVND (reference sequence). CDR3 coding DNA: TGTGCCAGTAAGATCAGGGTCCGGTACACCGGGGAGCTGTTTTTT. As protein: CASKIRVRYTGELFF.

V usage is TRBV7-2 and J usage is TRBJ2-2; D may be TRBD1 or TRBD2 (5 bases each). The length of the CDR3 is 16 residues. V was trimmed by 3 bases and J by 6 bases, leaving 17 bases between them. Per germline, CDR1 SGHTA and CDR2 FQGNSA. The CDR3 nucleotides are TGTGCCAGCAGCTTGATCGGGACCGCGGCACCCGGGGAGCTGTTTTTT. Protein: CASSLIGTAAPGELFF.

This clone was detected only once. The chain couples TRBV7-8 to TRBJ2-2; TRBD1 aligns across 9 bases. Germline lookup yields CDR1 SGHVS and CDR2 FQNEAQ. The ends lost 5 bases at V and 0 bases at J; junction bases unmatched: 4. This CDR3 is built from 16 residues. CDR3 residues: CASSPRQGANTGELFF. As DNA, the CDR3 is TGTGCCAGCAGCCCCAGACAGGGGGCGAACACCGGGGAGCTGTTTTTT.

V and J are TRBV5-6 and TRBJ2-6; D remains unclear. The CDR3 sequence is 16 residues long. Germline CDR1 reads SGHDT; CDR2 reads YYEEEE. Trimming removed 4 bases at V and 0 bases at J, with 11 bases between. The CDR3 loop reads CASSRYSSSGANVLTF. Written as DNA, the CDR3 is TGTGCCAGCAGCCGATATAGCAGCTCTGGGGCCAACGTCCTGACTTTC.

The genes are TRBV2 and TRBJ2-7; D may be TRBD1 (6 bases). V was cut by 4 bases and J by 12 bases, with 13 bases left in between. Germline V gene lookup returns CDR1 SNHLY and CDR2 FYNNEI. This CDR3 region has 11 residues. The CDR3 DNA is TGTGCCAGCAGTGTCACGGGACATCTGTACTTC. Protein sequence: CASSVTGHLYF. The entire variable domain, with the rest obtained from reference TRBV2 and TRBJ2-7, is as follows: EPEVTQTPSHQVTQMGQEVILRCVPISNHLYFYWYRQILGQKVEFLVSFYNNEISEKSEIFDDQFSVERPDGSNFTLKIRSTKLEDSAMYFCASSVTGHLYFGPGTRLTVT.

This sequence joins TRBV27 and TRBJ1-2, with D hard to call. The V and J ends lost 2 bases and 7 bases respectively, with 11 bases between them. Germline CDR1 and CDR2: MNHEY and SMNVEV (reference sequence). There are 13 residues in the CDR3. DNA of the CDR3: TGTGCCAGCAGTTTACGGGCCAGCAGTGGCTACACCTTC. Residues: CASSLRASSGYTF.

The V gene is TRBV9, the J gene TRBJ2-5, with 7 bases matching TRBD2. Trimming took 0 bases from V and 9 from J; bases not matched to a gene: 8. Germline assignment: CDR1 SGDLS and CDR2 YYNGEE. The CDR3 extends over 14 amino acids. The CDR3 protein is CASSVAGGSGAQYF. CDR3 bases: TGTGCCAGCAGCGTAGCTGGCGGGAGCGGGGCCCAGTACTTC.

This chain joins TRBV11-3 and TRBJ2-1, with 12 bases aligning to TRBD2. The V gene's germline CDR1 is SGHNT and CDR2 YENEEA. This CDR3 region has 17 residues. The V gene end was trimmed by 5 bases and the J gene end by 6 bases; junction bases not matched to a gene: 11. The CDR3 is CASSQLSLAGGANEQFF. In DNA form, the CDR3 reads TGTGCCAGCAGCCAACTATCCCTAGCGGGAGGGGCCAATGAGCAGTTCTTC.

The chain links TRBV30 to TRBJ1-2, with 7 nucleotides matching TRBD1. CDR1 and CDR2 from the germline V gene are GTSNPN and SVGIG (reference sequence). The CDR3 covers 15 residues. With 2 bases clipped from V and 8 bases from J, the junction kept 14 bases outside the gene matches. The CDR3 sequence: CAWSPHRGLTWGYTF. The CDR3 region has the DNA TGTGCCTGGAGTCCCCACAGGGGACTAACTTGGGGCTACACCTTC.

The V gene is TRBV6-1, the J gene TRBJ2-3, with D perhaps matching TRBD1 (5 bases). This CDR3 has 14 amino acids. Trimming cost V 4 bases and J 1 base, with 9 bases left between them. Germline V gene lookup returns CDR1 MNHNS and CDR2 SASEGT. CDR3 DNA: TGTGCCAGCAGTGGTGTGACAGGCACAGATACGCAGTATTTT. Protein product: CASSGVTGTDTQYF.

The chain joins TRBV15 to TRBJ2-7; 9 bases fit TRBD2. The CDR3 is made up of 17 amino acids. Germline V lookup: CDR1 LNHNV, CDR2 YYDKDF (reference sequence). Trimming removed 0 bases from V and 6 bases from J; junction bases left unmatched: 12. The CDR3 DNA sequence: TGTGCCACCAGCAGAGATCGGCTAGCGGGATTTCCCTTCGAGCAGTACTTC. Translating it yields CATSRDRLAGFPFEQYF.

This chain uses TRBV18 with TRBJ2-1; 11 bases line up with TRBD2. V shed 2 bases and J 8 bases; nucleotides not matched to a gene: 5. The CDR3 is made up of 15 amino acids. CDR1 is KGHSH, CDR2 LQKENI, per germline. The CDR3 coding sequence is TGTGCCAGCTCACCAACTAGCGGGAGTGTCTATGAGCAGTTCTTC. It specifies CASSPTSGSVYEQFF.

The V call is TRBV20-1, the J call TRBJ2-3; D gene unclear. The CDR3 totals 10 residues. The V gene lost 3 bases and the J gene lost 6 bases, with 4 bases spanning the gap. From germline, CDR1 is DFQATT and CDR2 SNEGSKA (reference sequence). CDR3 sequence (DNA): TGCAGTGCTAGGCCGGATACGCAGTATTTT. Translating it yields CSARPDTQYF.

The chain uses TRBV7-3 and TRBJ1-1; unclear D gene. There are 13 residues in the CDR3. Germline V gene lookup returns CDR1 SGHTA and CDR2 FQGTGA. With 8 bases removed from V and 0 bases from J, the gap between germline ends came to 10 bases. CDR3 region: CASRLAVNTEAFF. CDR3 DNA sequence: TGTGCCAGCCGTTTAGCGGTGAACACTGAAGCTTTCTTT. Filled out from reference TRBV7-3 and TRBJ1-1, the complete variable domain reads GAGVSQTPSNKVTEKGKYVELRCDPISGHTALYWYRQSLGQGPEFLIYFQGTGAADDSGLPNDRFFAVRPEGSVSTLKIQRTERGDSAVYLCASRLAVNTEAFFGQGTRLTVV.

The CDR3 DNA sequence: TGTGCCAGCTCAAGGGGGAGGGAAACCTACGAGCAGTACTTC. Amino acids: CASSRGRETYEQYF. J is TRBJ2-7 and V is TRBV18, with D possibly TRBD2 on 7 matching bases. Germline values: CDR1 KGHSH, CDR2 LQKENI. The CDR3 has 14 residues. Trimming stripped 5 bases from V and 2 bases from J, with 13 bases between.

The genes are TRBV6-5 and TRBJ2-7; tentative D call: TRBD1 (6 bases). The V end lost 6 bases, the J end lost 4 bases, and 13 bases lay between the germline ends. Germline CDR1 and CDR2: MNHEY and SVGAGI. CDR3 length: 13 residues. CDR3 sequence reads: CASSQGTWYEQYF. The DNA of the CDR3 is TGTGCCAGCAGCCAGGGGACGTGGTACGAGCAGTACTTC.